This T cell receptor beta chain was captured in a study of blood T cell repertoires in COVID-19 (dated by TCRdb to 2018 to 2021). Describing the broader study: Samples from collaborators originated in the United States, Italy and Spain and spanned both the acute and convalescent phases of COVID-19. The material from the prospective study consisted of cDNA or gDNA derived from T cells, B-cell-depleted T cells, or PBMCs. The sample metadata nearly always contained a de-identified subject ID, COVID-19 status, age in years and sex. HLA class I and class II types, where available, came from metadata supplied by the sample provider rather than from assay-based typing. The dataset comprised deeply sampled blood TCRbeta repertoires from subjects exposed to, actively infected with, or recovered from COVID-19. Samples were obtained from the ongoing ImmuneRACE study (first 160 participants) and from about 1,300 subjects provided by 6 global collaborators. The repertoires were released in a freely available public database intended as a resource for research on the immune response to SARS-CoV-2.

Comment on this clone: Its antigen specificity is not known. Base qualities were left out, and no much larger clone turns up one base away.

The immunoSEQ Assay, a bias-controlled multiplex PCR, was used to amplify TCRbeta CDR3 regions from genomic DNA. As for the authors' bioinformatics: The number of nucleated cells in each sample was estimated by amplification of reference gene primers within the assay. To quantify the absolute abundance of each unique TCRbeta CDR3 rearrangement, sequence reads were collapsed and filtered. For each sample, productive Simpson clonality was calculated by taking the square root of Simpson's diversity index across productive rearrangements. TCRdb re-hosts the immuneACCESS table, in-frame sequences only. Its copies lack some clones; in the studies checked, an unresolved V gene accounts for under half of them, and the cause for the rest is not known. Clone size and V and J calls were adopted from that table, with D and trimming inferred from the DNA. In all, the sample holds under 250,000 clones, and 65% to 85% of those were seen once. Clones ranked in the top ten supply about 8.1% of the sample.

CDR1 and CDR2, per the germline V gene (reference sequence), are LNHDA and SQIVND. Trimming costs V 3 bases and J 1 base, and their ends lie 6 bases apart. Counted from cysteine to phenylalanine, this CDR3 has 13 amino acids. The CDR3 DNA has 39 bases and is translated from base 1. Overall study results and their limits: The amount of clinical and demographic metadata varied by source and participant and was provided uncurated.

Each collaborating institution followed its own protocols to collect whole blood in K2EDTA tubes. Collaborator samples were shipped for TCRbeta analysis as frozen whole blood, isolated PBMCs, or DNA extracted from either sample type. This sequence originates from a woman aged 45-65 years with acute or convalescent COVID-19. The chain employs TRBV19 and TRBJ2-5; no D segment can be confidently identified. The sequencing sample was made of peripheral blood. The CDR3 here reads CASSIASQETQYF. The sequenced DNA: TGTGCCAGTAGTATCGCTAGCCAAGAGACCCAGTACTTC. The reference TRBV19 and TRBJ2-5 proteins fill in what lies around the CDR3, so the full variable domain reads DGGITQSPKYLFRKEGQNVTLSCEQNLNHDAMYWYRQDPGQGLRLIYYSQIVNDFQKGDIAEGYSVSREKKESFPLTVTSAQKNPTAFYLCASSIASQETQYFGPGTRLLVL.